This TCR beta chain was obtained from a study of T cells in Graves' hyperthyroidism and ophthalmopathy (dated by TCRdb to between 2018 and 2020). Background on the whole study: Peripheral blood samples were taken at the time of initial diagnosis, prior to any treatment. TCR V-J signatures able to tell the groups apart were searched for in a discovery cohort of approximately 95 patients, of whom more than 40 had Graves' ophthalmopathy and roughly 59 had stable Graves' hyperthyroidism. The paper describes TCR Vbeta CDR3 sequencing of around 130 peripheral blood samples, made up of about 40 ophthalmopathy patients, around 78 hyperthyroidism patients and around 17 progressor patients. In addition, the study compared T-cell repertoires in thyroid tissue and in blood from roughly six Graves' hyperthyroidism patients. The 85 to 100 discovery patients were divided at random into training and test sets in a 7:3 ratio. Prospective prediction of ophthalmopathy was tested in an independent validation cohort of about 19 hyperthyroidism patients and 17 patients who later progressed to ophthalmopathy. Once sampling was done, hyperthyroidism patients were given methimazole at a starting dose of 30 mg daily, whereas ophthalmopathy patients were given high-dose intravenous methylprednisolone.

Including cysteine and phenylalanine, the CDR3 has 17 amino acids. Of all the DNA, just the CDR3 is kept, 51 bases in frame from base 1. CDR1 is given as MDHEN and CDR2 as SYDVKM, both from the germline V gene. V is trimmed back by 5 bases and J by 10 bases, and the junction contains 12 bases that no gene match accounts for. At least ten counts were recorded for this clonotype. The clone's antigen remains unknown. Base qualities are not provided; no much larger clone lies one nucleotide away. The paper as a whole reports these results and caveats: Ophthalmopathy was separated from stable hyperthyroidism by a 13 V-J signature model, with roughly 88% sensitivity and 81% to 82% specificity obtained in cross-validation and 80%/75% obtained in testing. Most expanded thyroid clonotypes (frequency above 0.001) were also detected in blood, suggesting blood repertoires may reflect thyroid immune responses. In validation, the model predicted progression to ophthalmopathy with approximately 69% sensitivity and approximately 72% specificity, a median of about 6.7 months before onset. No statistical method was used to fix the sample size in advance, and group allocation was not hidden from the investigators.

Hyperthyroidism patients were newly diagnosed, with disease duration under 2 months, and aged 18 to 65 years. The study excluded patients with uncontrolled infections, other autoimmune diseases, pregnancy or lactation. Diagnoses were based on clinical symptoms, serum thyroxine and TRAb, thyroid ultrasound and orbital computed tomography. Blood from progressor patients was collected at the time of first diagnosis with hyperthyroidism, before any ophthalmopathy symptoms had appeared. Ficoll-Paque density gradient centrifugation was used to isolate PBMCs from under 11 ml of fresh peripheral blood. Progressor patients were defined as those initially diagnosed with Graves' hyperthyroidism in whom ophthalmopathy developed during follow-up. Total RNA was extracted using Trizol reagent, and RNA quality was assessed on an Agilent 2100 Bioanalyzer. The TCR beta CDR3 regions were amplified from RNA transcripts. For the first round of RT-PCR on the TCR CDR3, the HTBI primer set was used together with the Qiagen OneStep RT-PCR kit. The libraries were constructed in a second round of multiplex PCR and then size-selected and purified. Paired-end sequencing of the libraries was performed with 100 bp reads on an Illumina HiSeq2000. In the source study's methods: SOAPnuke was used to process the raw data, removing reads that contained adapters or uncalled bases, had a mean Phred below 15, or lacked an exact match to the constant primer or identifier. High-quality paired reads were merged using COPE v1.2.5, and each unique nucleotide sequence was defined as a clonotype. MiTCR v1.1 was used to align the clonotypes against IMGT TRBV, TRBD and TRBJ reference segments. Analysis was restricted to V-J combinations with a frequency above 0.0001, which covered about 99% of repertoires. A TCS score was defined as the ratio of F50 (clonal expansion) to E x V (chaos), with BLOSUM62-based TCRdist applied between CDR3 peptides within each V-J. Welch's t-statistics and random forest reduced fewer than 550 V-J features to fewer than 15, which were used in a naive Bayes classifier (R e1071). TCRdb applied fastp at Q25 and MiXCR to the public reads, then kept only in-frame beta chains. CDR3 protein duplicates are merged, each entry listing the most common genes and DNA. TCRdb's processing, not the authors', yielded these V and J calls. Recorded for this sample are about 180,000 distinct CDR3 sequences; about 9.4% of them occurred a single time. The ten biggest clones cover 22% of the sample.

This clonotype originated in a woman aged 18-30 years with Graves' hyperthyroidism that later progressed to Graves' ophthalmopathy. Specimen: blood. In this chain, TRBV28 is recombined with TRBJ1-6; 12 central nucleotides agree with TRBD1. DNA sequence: TGTGCCAGCAGTCCCGGGACAGGGGGCCTTCTTCAATCACCCCTCCACTTT. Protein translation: CASSPGTGGLLQSPLHF. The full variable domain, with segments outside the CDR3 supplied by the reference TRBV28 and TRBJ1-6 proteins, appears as DVKVTQSSRYLVKRTGEKVFLECVQDMDHENMFWYRQDPGLGLRLIYFSYDVKMKEKGDIPEGYSVSREKKERFSLILESASTNQTSMYLCASSPGTGGLLQSPLHFGNGTRLTVT.